This T cell receptor (beta chain) stems from a study of blood T cell repertoires in COVID-19. The data were produced by immunoSEQ multiplex PCR, yet TCRdb's version contains in-frame clones alone and is incomplete. Among roughly 200,000 clones, roughly 86% were seen once, and the ten largest hold around 6%. Deletions cut 2 bases from V and 7 bases from J, with 12 bases between. The CDR3 length is 15 residues. Germline-derived CDR1 and CDR2 are MDHEN and SYDVKM. The TCR was taken from a man in his forties with acute COVID-19. V gene TRBV28 combines with J gene TRBJ1-6, with D possibly being TRBD1 (5 bases). The sequenced sample was PBMCs or T cells enriched from blood (not recorded which). The CDR3 reads CASSLAGFGNSPLHF. In DNA, the CDR3 is TGTGCCAGCAGTTTAGCAGGGTTTGGGAATTCACCCCTCCACTTT.